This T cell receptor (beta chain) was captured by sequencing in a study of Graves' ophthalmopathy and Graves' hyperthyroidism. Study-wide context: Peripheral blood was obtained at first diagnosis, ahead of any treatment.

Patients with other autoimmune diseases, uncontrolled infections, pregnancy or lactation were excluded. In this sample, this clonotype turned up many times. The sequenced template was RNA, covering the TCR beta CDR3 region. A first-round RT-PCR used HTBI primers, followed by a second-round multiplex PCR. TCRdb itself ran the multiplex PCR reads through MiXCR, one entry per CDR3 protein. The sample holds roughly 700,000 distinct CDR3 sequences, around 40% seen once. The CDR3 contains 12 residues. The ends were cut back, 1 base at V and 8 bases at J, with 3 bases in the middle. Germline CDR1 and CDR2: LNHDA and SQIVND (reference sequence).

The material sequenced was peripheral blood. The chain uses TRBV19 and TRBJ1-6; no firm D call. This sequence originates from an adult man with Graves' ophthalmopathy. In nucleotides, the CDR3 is TGTGCCAGTAGTATAGTCGATTCACCCCTCCACTTT. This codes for CASSIVDSPLHF.